This TCR beta chain was captured in a study of regulatory T cells in long-lasting Graves disease. Investigators prepared the TCR beta libraries by applying iRepertoire HTBI primers and Arm-PCR of CDR3 regions. Using its own MiXCR run on the multiplex PCR reads, TCRdb lists one record per CDR3 protein. The table includes 360,000 or so distinct CDR3 sequences, 15% to 20% detected once. The junction had 13 bases not matched to a gene; V was cut back by 0 bases and J by 6 bases. The CDR3 is made up of 18 amino acids. Germline assignment: CDR1 SGHTA and CDR2 FQGNSA. Documented time point: newly diagnosed GD, antithyroid drugs for less than 3 months. RNA extracted from PBMCs served as the sequencing template. This clonotype was seen repeatedly, ten times or more. These data also featured in a second study, about T cells in Graves' hyperthyroidism and ophthalmopathy.

The source is a woman aged 18-29 years with Graves disease. Sequenced material: peripheral blood mononuclear cells (PBMCs), taken at new diagnosis, from a patient treated with antithyroid drugs. This chain uses TRBV7-2 with TRBJ1-5, with 8 bases matching TRBD1. The CDR3 sequence: CASSLAPQGVSLGQPQHF. The CDR3 nucleotides read TGTGCCAGCAGCTTAGCCCCACAGGGGGTCTCCTTAGGTCAGCCCCAGCATTTT.